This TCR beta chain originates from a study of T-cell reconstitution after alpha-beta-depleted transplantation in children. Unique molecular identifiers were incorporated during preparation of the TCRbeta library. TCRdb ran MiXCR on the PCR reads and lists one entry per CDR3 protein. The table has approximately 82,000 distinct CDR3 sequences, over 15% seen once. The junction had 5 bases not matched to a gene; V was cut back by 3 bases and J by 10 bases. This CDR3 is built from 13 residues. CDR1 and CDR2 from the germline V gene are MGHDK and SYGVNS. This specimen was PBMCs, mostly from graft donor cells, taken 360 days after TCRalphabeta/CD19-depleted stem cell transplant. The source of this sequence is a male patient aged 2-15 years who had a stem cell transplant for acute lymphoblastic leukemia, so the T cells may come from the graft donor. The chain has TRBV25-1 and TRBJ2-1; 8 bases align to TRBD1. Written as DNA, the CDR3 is TGTGCCAGCAGTGAGGACAGGGCTGGAGAGCAGTTCTTC. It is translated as CASSEDRAGEQFF.